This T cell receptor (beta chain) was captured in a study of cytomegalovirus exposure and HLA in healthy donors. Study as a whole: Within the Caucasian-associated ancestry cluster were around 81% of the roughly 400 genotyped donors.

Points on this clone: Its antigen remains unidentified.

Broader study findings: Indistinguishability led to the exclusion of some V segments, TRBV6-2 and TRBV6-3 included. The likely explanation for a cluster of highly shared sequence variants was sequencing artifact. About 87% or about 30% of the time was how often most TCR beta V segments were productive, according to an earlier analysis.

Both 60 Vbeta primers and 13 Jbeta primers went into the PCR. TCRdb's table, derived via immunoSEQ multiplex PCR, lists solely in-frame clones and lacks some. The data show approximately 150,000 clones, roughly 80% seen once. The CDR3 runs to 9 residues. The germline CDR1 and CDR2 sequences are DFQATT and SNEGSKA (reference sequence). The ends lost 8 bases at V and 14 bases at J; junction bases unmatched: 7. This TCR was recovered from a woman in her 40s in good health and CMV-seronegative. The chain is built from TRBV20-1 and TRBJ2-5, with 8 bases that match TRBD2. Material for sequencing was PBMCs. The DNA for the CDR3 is TGCAGTTCCGGGACTAGGCCCTACTTC. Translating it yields CSSGTRPYF.